A single sample is the source of the 6 T cell receptor beta chains below, sequenced in a study of blood T cell repertoires in COVID-19. The data were produced by immunoSEQ multiplex PCR, yet TCRdb's version contains in-frame clones alone and is incomplete. Here the sample spans under 170,000 clones, roughly 84% being singletons. The sequenced material came from peripheral blood. The receptor set was obtained from a man between 65 and 85 years old with acute or convalescent COVID-19.

V and J are TRBV10-3 and TRBJ1-2; 9 bases fit TRBD1. The length of the CDR3 is 14 residues. Germline V CDR1 and CDR2: ENHRY, SYGVKD. V dropped 4 bases and J dropped 7; count of bases not matched to a gene: 7. CDR3 sequence (DNA): TGTGCCATCAGTGCGGGGGACAGGGTATCTGGCTACACCTTC. It is translated as CAISAGDRVSGYTF.

The J gene is TRBJ2-5, the V gene TRBV5-1; 11 nucleotides line up with TRBD2. CDR1 is SGHRS, CDR2 YFSETQ, per germline. The CDR3 extends over 16 amino acids. The V segment lost 4 bases and the J segment 1 base; nucleotides outside the gene matches: 6. CDR3 sequence: CASSIGTSGFQETQYF. For the CDR3, the DNA is TGCGCCAGCAGCATAGGGACTAGCGGCTTCCAAGAGACCCAGTACTTC.

The J gene is TRBJ1-2, the V gene TRBV10-3; 10 nucleotides agree with TRBD1. This CDR3 is built from 16 residues. Germline CDR1 ENHRY, CDR2 SYGVKD. V lost 6 bases to trimming and J lost 3 bases; unmatched junction nucleotides: 10. This CDR3 is CAISRDRGVVDYGYTF. The CDR3 coding sequence is TGTGCCATCAGCCGGGACAGGGGAGTCGTCGACTATGGCTACACCTTC.

A few counts support this clone. The chain is built from TRBV11-2 and TRBJ2-7, with 7 nucleotides matching TRBD1. After removal of 1 base from V and 6 bases from J, the junction contained 3 bases not matched to a gene. Germline CDR1 and CDR2: SGHAT and FQNNGV. The CDR3 has 13 residues. CDR3 sequence (DNA): TGTGCCAGCAGCTTAGCCAACAGGGGCGAGCAGTACTTC. It translates to CASSLANRGEQYF.

V gene TRBV11-3 combines with J gene TRBJ2-3; the D gene is possibly TRBD1 (5 bases). Trimming took off 1 base at V and 0 bases at J, with 8 bases between the two ends. The CDR3 loop spans 15 amino acids. The germline gives CDR1 SGHNT, CDR2 YENEEA. As DNA, the CDR3 is TGTGCCAGCAGCTTAGGGGGCCATAGCACAGATACGCAGTATTTT. Its protein product is CASSLGGHSTDTQYF.

CDR3 nucleotides: TGCGCCAGCAGCTCGGGACTAGCGGGGTTTACCGCCGGGGAGCTGTTTTTT. Translating gives CASSSGLAGFTAGELFF. V usage is TRBV5-1 and J usage is TRBJ2-2; TRBD2 aligns across 13 bases. Losses at the gene ends were 3 bases for V and 6 bases for J; bases not matched to a gene: 8. This CDR3 spans 17 amino acids. In germline, CDR1 is SGHRS, CDR2 YFSETQ.